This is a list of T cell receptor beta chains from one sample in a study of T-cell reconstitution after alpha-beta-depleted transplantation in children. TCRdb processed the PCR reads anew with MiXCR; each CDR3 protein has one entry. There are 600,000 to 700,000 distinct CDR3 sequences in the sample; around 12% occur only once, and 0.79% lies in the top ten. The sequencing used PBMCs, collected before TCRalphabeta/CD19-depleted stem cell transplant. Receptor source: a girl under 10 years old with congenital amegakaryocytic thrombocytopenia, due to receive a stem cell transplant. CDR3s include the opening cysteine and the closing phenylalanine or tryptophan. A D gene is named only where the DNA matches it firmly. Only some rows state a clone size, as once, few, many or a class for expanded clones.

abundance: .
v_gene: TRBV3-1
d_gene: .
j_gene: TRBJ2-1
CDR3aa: CASSLEQTRGDEQFF
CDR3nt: TGTGCCAGCAGCCTAGAACAGACCCGCGGGGATGAGCAGTTCTTC

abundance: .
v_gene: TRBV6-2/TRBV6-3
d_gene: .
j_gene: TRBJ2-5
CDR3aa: CASSYLYQETQYF
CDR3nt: TGTGCCAGCAGTTATCTTTACCAAGAGACCCAGTACTTC

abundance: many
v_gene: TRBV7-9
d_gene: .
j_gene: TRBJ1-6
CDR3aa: CASSYGQTNSPLHF
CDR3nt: TGTGCCAGCAGCTACGGACAGACGAATTCACCCCTCCACTTT

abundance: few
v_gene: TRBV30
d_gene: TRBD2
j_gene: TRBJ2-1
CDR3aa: CACYRGSAYNEQFF
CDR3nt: TGTGCCTGTTACCGCGGGAGCGCCTACAATGAGCAGTTCTTC

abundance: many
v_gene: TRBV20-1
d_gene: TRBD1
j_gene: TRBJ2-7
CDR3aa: CSARIGGQYEQYF
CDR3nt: TGCAGTGCAAGAATAGGGGGACAGTACGAGCAGTACTTC

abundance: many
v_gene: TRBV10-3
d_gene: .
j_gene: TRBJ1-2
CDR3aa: CAISEARGYTF
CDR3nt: TGTGCCATCAGTGAGGCCAGGGGCTACACCTTC

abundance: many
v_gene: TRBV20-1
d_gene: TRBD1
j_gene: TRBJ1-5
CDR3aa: CSTSRGMGQPQHF
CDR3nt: TGCTCAACCTCCAGGGGGATGGGTCAGCCCCAGCATTTT

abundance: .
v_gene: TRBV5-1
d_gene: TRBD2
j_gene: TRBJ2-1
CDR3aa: CASRTGLAGGSGYNEQFF
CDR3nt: TGCGCCAGCAGAACCGGACTAGCGGGAGGGTCCGGATACAATGAGCAGTTCTTC

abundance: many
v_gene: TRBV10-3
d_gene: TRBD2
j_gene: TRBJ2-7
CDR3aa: CAISEGLAGISYEQYF
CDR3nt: TGTGCCATCAGTGAGGGACTAGCGGGAATCTCCTACGAGCAGTACTTC

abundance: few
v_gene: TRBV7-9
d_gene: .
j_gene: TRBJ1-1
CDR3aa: CASSLGTYTQAEAFF
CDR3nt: TGTGCCAGCAGCCTCGGGACATATACCCAGGCTGAAGCTTTCTTT

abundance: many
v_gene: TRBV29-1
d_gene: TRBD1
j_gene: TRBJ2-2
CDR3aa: CSAGQGLNTGELFF
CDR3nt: TGCAGCGCTGGACAGGGGTTGAACACCGGGGAGCTGTTTTTT

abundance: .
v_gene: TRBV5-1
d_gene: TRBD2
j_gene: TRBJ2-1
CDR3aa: CASTTSGTAYNEQFF
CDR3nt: TGCGCCAGCACGACTAGCGGGACCGCCTACAATGAGCAGTTCTTC

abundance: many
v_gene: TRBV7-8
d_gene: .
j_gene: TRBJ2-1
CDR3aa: CASSPNPDYYNEQFF
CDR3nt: TGTGCCAGCAGTCCAAACCCAGACTACTACAATGAGCAGTTCTTC

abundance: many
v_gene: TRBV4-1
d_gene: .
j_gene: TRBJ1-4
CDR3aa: CASSQLTGIGEKLFF
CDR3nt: TGCGCCAGCAGCCAACTAACAGGGATTGGAGAAAAACTGTTTTTT

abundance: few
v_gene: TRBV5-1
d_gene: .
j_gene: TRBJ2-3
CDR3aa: CASSNRELADTQYF
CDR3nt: TGCGCCAGCAGCAACCGGGAGCTAGCAGATACGCAGTATTTT

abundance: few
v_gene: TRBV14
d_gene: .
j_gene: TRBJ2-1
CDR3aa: CASSQDPSNYEQFF
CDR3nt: TGTGCCAGCAGCCAAGATCCTAGTAACTATGAGCAGTTCTTC

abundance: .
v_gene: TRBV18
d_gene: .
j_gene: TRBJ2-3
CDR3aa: CASSPSHTDTQYF
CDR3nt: TGTGCCAGCTCACCATCCCACACAGATACGCAGTATTTT